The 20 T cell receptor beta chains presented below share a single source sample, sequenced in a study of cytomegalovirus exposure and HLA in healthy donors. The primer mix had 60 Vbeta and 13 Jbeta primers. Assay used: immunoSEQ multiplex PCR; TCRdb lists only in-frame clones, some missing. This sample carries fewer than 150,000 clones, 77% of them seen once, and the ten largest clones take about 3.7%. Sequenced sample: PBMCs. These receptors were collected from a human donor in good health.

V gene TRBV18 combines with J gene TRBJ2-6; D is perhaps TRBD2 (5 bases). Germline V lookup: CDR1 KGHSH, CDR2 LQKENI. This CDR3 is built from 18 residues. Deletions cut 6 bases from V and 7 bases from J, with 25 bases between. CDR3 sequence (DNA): TGTGCCAGCTCTCCAACTTGGGGTAACCCACTAGGTGCCAACGTCCTGACTTTC. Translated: CASSPTWGNPLGANVLTF.

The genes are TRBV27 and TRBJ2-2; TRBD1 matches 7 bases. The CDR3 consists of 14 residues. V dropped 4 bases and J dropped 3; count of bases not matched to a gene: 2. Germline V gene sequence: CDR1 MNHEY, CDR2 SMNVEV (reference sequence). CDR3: CASSYRGHTGELFF. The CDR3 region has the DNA TGTGCCAGCAGTTACAGGGGCCACACCGGGGAGCTGTTTTTT.

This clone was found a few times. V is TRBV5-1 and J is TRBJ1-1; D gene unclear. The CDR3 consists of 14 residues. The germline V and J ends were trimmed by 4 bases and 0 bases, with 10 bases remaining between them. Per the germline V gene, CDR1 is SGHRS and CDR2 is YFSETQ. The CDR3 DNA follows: TGCGCCAGCAGCGCGGACTACATGAACACTGAAGCTTTCTTT. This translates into CASSADYMNTEAFF.

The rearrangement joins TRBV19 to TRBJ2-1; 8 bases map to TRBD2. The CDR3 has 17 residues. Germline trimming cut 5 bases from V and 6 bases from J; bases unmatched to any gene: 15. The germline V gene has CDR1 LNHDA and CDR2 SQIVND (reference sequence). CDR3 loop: CASSSRGAGGRGNEQFF. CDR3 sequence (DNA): TGTGCCAGTAGTTCCAGAGGGGCGGGAGGCCGGGGCAATGAGCAGTTCTTC. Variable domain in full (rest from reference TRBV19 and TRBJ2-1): DGGITQSPKYLFRKEGQNVTLSCEQNLNHDAMYWYRQDPGQGLRLIYYSQIVNDFQKGDIAEGYSVSREKKESFPLTVTSAQKNPTAFYLCASSSRGAGGRGNEQFFGPGTRLTVL.

The CDR3 DNA is TGTGCCATCAGTGACTCGAACCAGGGAGGGTACGAGCAGTACTTC. Residues: CAISDSNQGGYEQYF. The chain recombines TRBV10-3 with TRBJ2-7, with 7 nucleotides matching TRBD2. This CDR3 comprises 15 residues. CDR1 ENHRY and CDR2 SYGVKD come from the germline V gene. The ends lost 3 bases at V and 4 bases at J; junction bases unmatched: 9.

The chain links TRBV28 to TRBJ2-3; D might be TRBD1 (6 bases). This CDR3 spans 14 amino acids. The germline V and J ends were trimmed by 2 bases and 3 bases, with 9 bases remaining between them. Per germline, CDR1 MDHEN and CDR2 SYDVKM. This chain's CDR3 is CASSLGQITDTQYF. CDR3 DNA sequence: TGTGCCAGCAGTTTAGGACAGATAACAGATACGCAGTATTTT. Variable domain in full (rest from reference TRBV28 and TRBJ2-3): DVKVTQSSRYLVKRTGEKVFLECVQDMDHENMFWYRQDPGLGLRLIYFSYDVKMKEKGDIPEGYSVSREKKERFSLILESASTNQTSMYLCASSLGQITDTQYFGPGTRLTVL.

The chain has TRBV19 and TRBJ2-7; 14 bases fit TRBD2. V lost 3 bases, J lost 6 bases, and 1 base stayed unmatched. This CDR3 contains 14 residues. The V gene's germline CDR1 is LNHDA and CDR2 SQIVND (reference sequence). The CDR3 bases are TGTGCCAGTAGTATGGGACTAGCGGGAGTCGAGCAGTACTTC. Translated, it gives CASSMGLAGVEQYF.

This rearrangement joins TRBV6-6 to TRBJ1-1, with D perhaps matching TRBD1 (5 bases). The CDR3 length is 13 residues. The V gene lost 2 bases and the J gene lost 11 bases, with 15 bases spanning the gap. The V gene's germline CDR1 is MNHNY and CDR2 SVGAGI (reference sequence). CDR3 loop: CASSYIAGESAFF. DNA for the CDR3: TGTGCCAGCAGTTACATTGCGGGGGAAAGCGCTTTCTTT.

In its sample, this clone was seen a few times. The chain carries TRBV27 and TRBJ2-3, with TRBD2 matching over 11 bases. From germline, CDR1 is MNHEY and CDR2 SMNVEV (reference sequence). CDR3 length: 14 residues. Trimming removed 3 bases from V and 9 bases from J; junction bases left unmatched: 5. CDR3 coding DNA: TGTGCCAGCAGTTTCCGACTAGCGGGAAGAACGCAGTATTTT. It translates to CASSFRLAGRTQYF.

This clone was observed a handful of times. In DNA form, the CDR3 reads TGTGCCAGCAGTGACTCGACAGGGGGCTACAATGAGCAGTTCTTC. Protein sequence: CASSDSTGGYNEQFF. This rearrangement joins TRBV6-4 to TRBJ2-1; TRBD1 agrees at 9 bases. The junction had 0 bases not matched to a gene; V was cut back by 0 bases and J by 3 bases. This CDR3 comprises 15 residues. Germline V lookup: CDR1 MRHNA, CDR2 SNTAGT.

CDR3 sequence reads: CASSPLLSTQYF. CDR3 nucleotide sequence: TGTGCCAGCAGCCCCCTTTTATCGACGCAGTATTTT. V usage is TRBV7-9 and J usage is TRBJ2-3; D gene uncertain. Trimming pared 5 bases from V and 9 bases from J, leaving 12 bases between. Germline-derived CDR1 and CDR2 are SEHNR and FQNEAQ (reference sequence). The CDR3 runs to 12 residues.

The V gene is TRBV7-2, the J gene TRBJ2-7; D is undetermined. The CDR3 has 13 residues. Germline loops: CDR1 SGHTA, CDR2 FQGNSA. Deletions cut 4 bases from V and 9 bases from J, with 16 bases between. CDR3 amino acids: CASSSVPSFGQYF. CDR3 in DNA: TGTGCCAGCAGCTCGGTTCCGTCCTTCGGGCAGTACTTC.

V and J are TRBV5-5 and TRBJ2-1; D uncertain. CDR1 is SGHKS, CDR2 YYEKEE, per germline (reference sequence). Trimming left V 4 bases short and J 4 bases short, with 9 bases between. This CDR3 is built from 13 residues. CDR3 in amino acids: CASSGPSYNEQFF. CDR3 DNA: TGTGCCAGCAGCGGCCCCTCGTACAATGAGCAGTTCTTC.

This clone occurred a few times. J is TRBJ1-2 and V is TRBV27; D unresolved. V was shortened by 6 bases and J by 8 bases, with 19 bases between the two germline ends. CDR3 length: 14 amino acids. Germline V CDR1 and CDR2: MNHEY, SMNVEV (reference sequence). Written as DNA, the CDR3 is TGTGCCAGCAGGCCCTCGGGAGGGAAAGGAGGCTACACCTTC. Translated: CASRPSGGKGGYTF.

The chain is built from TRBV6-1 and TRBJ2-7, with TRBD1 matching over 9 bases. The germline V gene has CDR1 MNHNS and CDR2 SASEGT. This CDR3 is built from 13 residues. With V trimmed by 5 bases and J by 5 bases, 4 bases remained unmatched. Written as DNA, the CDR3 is TGTGCCAGCAGTTTACAGGGGGCGAACGAGCAGTACTTC. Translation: CASSLQGANEQYF.

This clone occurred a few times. Written as DNA, the CDR3 is TGTGCCAGCAGTCAAACTCAGCGGGTTGGTTCCTACGAGCAGTACTTC. Its translation is CASSQTQRVGSYEQYF. This chain links TRBV2 with TRBJ2-7; possibly TRBD2 for D (6 bases). Trimming pared 5 bases from V and 1 base from J, leaving 18 bases between. Germline CDR1 SNHLY, CDR2 FYNNEI. The CDR3 covers 16 residues.

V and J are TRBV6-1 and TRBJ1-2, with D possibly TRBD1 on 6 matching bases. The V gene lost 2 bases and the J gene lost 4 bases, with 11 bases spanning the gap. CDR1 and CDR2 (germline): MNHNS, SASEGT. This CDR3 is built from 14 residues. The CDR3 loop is CASSEIQGFYGYTF. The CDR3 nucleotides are TGTGCCAGCAGTGAAATACAGGGTTTCTATGGCTACACCTTC.

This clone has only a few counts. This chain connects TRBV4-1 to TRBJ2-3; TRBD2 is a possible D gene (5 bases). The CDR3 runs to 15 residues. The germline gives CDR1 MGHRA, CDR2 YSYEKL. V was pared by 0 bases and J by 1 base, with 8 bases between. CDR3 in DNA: TGCGCCAGCAGCCAAGAGAGGCGGGGCACAGATACGCAGTATTTT. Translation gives CASSQERRGTDTQYF.

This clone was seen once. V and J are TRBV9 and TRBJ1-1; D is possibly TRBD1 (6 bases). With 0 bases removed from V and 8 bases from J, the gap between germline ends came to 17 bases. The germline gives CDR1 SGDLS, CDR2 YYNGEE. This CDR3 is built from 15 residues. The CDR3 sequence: CASSVDDIEGVEAFF. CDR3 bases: TGTGCCAGCAGCGTAGACGATATAGAGGGGGTCGAAGCTTTCTTT.

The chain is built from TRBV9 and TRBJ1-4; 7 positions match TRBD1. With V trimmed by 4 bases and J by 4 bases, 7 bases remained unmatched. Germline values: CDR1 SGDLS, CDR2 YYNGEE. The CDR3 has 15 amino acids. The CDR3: CASSTRTGVNEKLFF. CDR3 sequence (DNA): TGTGCCAGCAGCACTCGGACAGGAGTTAATGAAAAACTGTTTTTT.